This TCR beta chain was obtained from a study of T-cell reconstitution after alpha-beta-depleted transplantation in children. Study-wide results and limits: Hyperexpanded clones declined; after one year, newly produced T cells mostly supplied diversity. Approximately two months post-transplant, alpha-beta T cells reportedly originated from several hundred expanded graft clones.

This clonotype was seen repeatedly, ten times or more. Its antigen is as yet unknown. V gave up 6 bases and J gave up 0 bases; unmatched junction bases: 9. CDR1 and CDR2 (germline): MNHEY, SVGEGT. The CDR3 length is 16 residues. During its preparation, the TCRbeta library received unique molecular identifiers. TCRdb used MiXCR to reprocess the PCR reads, holding one entry per CDR3 protein. The table records approximately 490,000 distinct CDR3 sequences, about 10% of them present only once. This chain uses TRBV6-2 or TRBV6-3 with TRBJ2-3; TRBD1 agrees at 7 bases. Sequencing used PBMCs, obtained before TCRalphabeta/CD19-depleted stem cell transplant. This TCR derives from a child between 2 and 9 years old with inherited bone marrow failure, due to receive a stem cell transplant. CDR3 residues: CASSPTDRVSTDTQYF. CDR3 nucleotide sequence: TGTGCCAGCAGCCCGACCGACAGGGTGAGCACAGATACGCAGTATTTT.